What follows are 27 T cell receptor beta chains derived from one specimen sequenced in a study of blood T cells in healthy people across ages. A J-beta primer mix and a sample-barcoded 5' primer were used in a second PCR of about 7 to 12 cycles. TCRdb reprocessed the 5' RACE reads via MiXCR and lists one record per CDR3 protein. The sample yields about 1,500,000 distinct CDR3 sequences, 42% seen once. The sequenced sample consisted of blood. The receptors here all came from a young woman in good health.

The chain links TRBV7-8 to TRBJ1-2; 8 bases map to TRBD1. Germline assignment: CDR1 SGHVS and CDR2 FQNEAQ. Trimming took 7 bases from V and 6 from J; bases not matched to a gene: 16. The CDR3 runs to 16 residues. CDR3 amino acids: CASTGYGQGSGDGYTF. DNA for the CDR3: TGTGCCAGCACCGGATACGGACAGGGCAGTGGGGATGGCTACACCTTC.

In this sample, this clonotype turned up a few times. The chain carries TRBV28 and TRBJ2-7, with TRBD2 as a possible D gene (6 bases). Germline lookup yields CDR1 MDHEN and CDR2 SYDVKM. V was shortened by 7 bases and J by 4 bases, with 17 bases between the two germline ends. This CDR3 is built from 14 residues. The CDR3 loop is CASTPNLADYEQYF. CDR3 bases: TGTGCCAGCACCCCAAATTTAGCGGATTACGAGCAGTACTTC.

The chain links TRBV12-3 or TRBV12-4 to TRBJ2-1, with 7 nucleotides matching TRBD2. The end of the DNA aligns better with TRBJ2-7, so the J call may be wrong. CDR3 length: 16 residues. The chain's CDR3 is CASTRERGRLYNEQYF. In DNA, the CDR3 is TGTGCCAGCACGCGGGAGCGGGGAAGACTCTACAATGAGCAGTACTTC.

The CDR3 DNA follows: TGTGCCAGCAGCCTCGACAGGGCTCCCGGCTACACCTTC. As protein: CASSLDRAPGYTF. This chain joins TRBV12-3 or TRBV12-4 and TRBJ1-2, with 7 bases that match TRBD1. The CDR3 extends over 13 amino acids. V was clipped by 6 bases and J by 8 bases; unmatched bases: 9.

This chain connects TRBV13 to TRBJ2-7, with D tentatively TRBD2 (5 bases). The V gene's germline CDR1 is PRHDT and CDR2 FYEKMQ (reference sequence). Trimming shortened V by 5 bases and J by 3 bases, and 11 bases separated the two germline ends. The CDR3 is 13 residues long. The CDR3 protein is CASSLRGLYEQYF. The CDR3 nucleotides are TGTGCCAGCAGCCTCCGCGGGCTCTACGAGCAGTACTTC.

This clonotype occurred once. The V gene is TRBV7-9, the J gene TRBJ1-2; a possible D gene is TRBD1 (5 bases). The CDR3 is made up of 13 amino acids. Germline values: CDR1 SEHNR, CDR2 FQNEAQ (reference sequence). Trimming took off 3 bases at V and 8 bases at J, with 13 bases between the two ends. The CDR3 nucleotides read TGTGCCAGCAGCTTGACAGAACTTGAGGGCTACACCTTC. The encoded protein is CASSLTELEGYTF. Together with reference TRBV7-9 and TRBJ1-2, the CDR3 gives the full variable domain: DTGVSQNPRHKITKRGQNVTFRCDPISEHNRLYWYRQTLGQGPEFLTYFQNEAQLEKSRLLSDRFSAERPKGSFSTLEIQRTEQGDSAMYLCASSLTELEGYTFGSGTRLTVV.

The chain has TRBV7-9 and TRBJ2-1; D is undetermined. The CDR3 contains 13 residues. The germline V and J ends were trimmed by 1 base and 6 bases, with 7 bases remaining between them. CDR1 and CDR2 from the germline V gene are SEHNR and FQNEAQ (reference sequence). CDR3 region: CASSLVRANEQFF. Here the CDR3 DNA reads TGTGCCAGCAGCTTAGTCCGGGCCAATGAGCAGTTCTTC.

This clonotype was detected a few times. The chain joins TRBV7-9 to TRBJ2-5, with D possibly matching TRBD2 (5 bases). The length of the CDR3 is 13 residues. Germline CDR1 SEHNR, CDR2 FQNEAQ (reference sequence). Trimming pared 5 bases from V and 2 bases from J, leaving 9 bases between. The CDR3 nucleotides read TGTGCCAGCAGCCCAGCGGAGCAAGAGACCCAGTACTTC. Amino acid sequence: CASSPAEQETQYF.

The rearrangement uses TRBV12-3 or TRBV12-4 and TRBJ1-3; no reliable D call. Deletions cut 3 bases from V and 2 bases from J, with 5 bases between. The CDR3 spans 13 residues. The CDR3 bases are TGTGCCAGCAGTTTTAACCCTGGAAACACCATATATTTT. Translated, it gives CASSFNPGNTIYF.

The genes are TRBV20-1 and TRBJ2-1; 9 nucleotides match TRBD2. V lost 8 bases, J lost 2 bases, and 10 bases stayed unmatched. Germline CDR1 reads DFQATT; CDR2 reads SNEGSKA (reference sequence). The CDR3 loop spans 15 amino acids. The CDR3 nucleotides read TGCAGTACTCCCCGATCTAGCGGGGCCTACAATGAGCAGTTCTTC. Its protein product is CSTPRSSGAYNEQFF.

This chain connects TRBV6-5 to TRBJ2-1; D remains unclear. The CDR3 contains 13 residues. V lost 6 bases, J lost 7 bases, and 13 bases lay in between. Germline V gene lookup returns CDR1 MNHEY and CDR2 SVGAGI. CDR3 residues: CASRTSDGNEQFF. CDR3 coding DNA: TGTGCCAGCAGAACCTCTGATGGGAATGAGCAGTTCTTC.

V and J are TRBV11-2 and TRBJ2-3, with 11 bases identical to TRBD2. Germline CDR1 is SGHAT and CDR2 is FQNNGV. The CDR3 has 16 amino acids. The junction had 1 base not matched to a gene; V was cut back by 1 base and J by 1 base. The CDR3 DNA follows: TGTGCCAGCAGCTTAGGACTAGCGGGGCGCACAGATACGCAGTATTTT. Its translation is CASSLGLAGRTDTQYF.

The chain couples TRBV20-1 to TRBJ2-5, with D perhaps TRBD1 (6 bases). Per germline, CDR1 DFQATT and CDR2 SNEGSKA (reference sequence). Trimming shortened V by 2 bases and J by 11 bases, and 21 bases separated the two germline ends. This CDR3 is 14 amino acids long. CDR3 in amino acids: CSARFSQGQGEQYF. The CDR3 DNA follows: TGCAGTGCTAGATTTTCTCAGGGACAAGGGGAGCAGTACTTC.

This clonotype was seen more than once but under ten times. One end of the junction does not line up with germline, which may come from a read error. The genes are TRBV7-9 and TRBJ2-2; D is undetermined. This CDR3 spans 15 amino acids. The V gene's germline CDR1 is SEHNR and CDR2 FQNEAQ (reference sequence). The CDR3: CASNLYTPNTGELFF. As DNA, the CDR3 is TGTGCCAGCAACTTATACACCCCGAACACCGGGGAGCTGTTTTTT.

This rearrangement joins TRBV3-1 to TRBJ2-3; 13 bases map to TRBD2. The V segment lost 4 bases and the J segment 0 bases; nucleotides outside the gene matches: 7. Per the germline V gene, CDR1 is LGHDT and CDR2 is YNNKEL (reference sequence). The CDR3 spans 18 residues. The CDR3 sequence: CASSLRGLAGPSTDTQYF. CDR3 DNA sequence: TGTGCCAGCAGCCTTAGGGGACTAGCGGGGCCTAGCACAGATACGCAGTATTTT.

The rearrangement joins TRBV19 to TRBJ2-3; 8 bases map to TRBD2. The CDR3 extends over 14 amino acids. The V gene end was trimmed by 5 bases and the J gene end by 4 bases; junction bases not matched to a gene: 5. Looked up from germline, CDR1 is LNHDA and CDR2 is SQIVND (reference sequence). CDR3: CASSLAGLSDTQYF. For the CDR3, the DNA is TGTGCCAGTAGTTTAGCGGGATTGTCAGATACGCAGTATTTT.

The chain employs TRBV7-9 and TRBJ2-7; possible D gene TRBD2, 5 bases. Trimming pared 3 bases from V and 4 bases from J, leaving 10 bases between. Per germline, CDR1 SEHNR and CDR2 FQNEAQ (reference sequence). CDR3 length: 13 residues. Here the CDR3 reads CASSFSEEYEQYF. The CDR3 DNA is TGTGCCAGCAGCTTTAGCGAGGAGTACGAGCAGTACTTC.

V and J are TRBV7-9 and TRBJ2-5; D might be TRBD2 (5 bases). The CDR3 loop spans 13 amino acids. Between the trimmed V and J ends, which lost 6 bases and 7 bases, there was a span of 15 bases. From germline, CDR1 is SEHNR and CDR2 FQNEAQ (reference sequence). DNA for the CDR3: TGTGCCAGCAGGACCGGGGAACGGGGGACCCAGTACTTC. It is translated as CASRTGERGTQYF.

CDR3 nucleotide sequence: TGTGCCAGCAGCCCAGATCAAAGTGGACCCTACAATGAGCAGTTCTTC. This sequence encodes CASSPDQSGPYNEQFF. The chain joins TRBV4-2 to TRBJ2-1; no clear D. Germline V gives CDR1 LGHNA, CDR2 YNFKEQ. V was pared by 4 bases and J by 2 bases, with 15 bases between. This CDR3 region has 16 residues.

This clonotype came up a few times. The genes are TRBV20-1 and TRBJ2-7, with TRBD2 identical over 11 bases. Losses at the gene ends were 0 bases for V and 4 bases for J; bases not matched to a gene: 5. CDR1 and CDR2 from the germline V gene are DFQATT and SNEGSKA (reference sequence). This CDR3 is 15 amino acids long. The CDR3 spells CSARDVSSGGYEQYF. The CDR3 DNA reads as TGCAGTGCTAGAGATGTGTCTAGCGGGGGGTACGAGCAGTACTTC.

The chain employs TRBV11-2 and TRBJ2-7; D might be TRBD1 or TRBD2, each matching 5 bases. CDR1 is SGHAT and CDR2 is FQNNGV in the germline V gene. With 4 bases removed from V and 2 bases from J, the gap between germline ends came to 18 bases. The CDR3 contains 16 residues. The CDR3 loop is CASSSPLGTFTYEQYF. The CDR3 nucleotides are TGTGCCAGCAGCTCACCCCTGGGGACGTTCACCTACGAGCAGTACTTC. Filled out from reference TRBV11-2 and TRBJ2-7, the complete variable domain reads EAGVAQSPRYKIIEKRQSVAFWCNPISGHATLYWYQQILGQGPKLLIQFQNNGVVDDSQLPKDRFSAERLKGVDSTLKIQPAKLEDSAVYLCASSSPLGTFTYEQYFGPGTRLTVT.

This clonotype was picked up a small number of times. The CDR3 here is CATRRDGADTQYF. Here the CDR3 DNA reads TGTGCCACCCGGCGGGATGGGGCAGATACGCAGTATTTT. The chain has TRBV10-3 and TRBJ2-3; perhaps TRBD2 as D (6 bases). From germline, CDR1 is ENHRY and CDR2 SYGVKD. Trimming removed 10 bases from V and 4 bases from J, with 15 bases in between. This CDR3 is built from 13 residues.

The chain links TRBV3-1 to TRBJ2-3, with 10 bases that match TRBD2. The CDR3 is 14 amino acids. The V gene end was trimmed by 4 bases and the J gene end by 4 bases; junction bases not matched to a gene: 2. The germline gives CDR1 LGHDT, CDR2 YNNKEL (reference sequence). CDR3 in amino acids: CASSPGTSADTQYF. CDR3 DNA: TGTGCCAGCAGCCCTGGGACTAGCGCAGATACGCAGTATTTT.

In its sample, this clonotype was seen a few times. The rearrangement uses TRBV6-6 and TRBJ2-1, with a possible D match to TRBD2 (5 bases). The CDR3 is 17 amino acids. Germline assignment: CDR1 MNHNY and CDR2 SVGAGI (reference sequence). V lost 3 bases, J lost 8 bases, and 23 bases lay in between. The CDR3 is CASSYNAPGSARDEQFF. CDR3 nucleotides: TGTGCCAGCAGTTATAACGCCCCAGGTAGCGCGCGGGATGAGCAGTTCTTC.

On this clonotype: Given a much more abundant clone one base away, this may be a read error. CDR3 in amino acids: CASGFWAGGLNEQFF. In DNA, the CDR3 is TGTGCCAGCGGTTTTTGGGCGGGAGGGCTCAATGAGCAGTTCTTC. The chain recombines TRBV12-3 or TRBV12-4 with TRBJ2-1; 9 bases are a match to TRBD2. The CDR3 spans 15 residues.

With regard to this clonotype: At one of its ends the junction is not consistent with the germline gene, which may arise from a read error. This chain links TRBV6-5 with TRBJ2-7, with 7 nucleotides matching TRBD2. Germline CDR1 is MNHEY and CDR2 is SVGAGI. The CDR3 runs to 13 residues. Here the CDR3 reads CASSPPGLNEQYF. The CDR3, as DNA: TGCGCCAGCAGTCCTCCGGGACTAAACGAGCAGTACTTC.

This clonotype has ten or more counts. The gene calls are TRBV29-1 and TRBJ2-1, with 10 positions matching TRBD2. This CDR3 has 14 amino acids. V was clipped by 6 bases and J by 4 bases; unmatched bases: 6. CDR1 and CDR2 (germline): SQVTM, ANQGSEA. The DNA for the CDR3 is TGCAGCGTCCGAGCAGCGGGGGGGTACAATGAGCAGTTCTTC. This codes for CSVRAAGGYNEQFF.